The table lists the clone carrying this TCR beta chain with a few counts. The antigen remains undetermined. This sample was taken from a study of blood T cells in healthy people across ages. General study points: Long-lived and aged donors differed, with more naive CD4+ cells and higher diversity in the long-lived.

With a J-beta primer mix and a sample-barcoded 5' primer, a second PCR ran about 6 to 11 cycles. TCRdb reanalysed the 5' RACE reads using MiXCR and keeps one entry per CDR3 protein. The profile shows roughly 1,000,000 distinct CDR3 sequences, roughly 24% of them singletons. Germline CDR1 is SGHNT and CDR2 is YENEEA. The V gene end was trimmed by 5 bases and the J gene end by 6 bases; junction bases not matched to a gene: 9. The CDR3 is 15 amino acids. This same sample was also part of a study on T cells of mothers and their children.

This chain joins TRBV11-3 and TRBJ2-1; 8 nucleotides line up with TRBD1. This clonotype was sampled from a girl aged 2-10 years in good health. The sequenced sample consisted of blood. CDR3 region: CASSPRDRPINEQFF. CDR3 nucleotides: TGTGCCAGCAGCCCACGGGACAGGCCCATCAATGAGCAGTTCTTC.